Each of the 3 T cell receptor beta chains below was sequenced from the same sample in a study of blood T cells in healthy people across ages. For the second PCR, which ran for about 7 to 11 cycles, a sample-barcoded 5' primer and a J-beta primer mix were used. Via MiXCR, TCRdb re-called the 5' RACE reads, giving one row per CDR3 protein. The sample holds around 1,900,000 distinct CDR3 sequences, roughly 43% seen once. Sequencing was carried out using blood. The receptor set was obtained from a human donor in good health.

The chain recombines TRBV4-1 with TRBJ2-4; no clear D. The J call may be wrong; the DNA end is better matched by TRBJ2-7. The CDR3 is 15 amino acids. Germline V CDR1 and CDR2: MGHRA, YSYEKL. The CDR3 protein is CASSQVFGGVYEQYF. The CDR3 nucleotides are TGCGCCAGCAGCCAAGTCTTTGGCGGAGTCTACGAGCAGTACTTC.

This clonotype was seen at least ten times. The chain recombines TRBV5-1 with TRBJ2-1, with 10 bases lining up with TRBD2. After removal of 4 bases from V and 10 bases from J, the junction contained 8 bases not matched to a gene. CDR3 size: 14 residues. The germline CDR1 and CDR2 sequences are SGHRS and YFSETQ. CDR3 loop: CASSRAGGEVEQFF. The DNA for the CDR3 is TGCGCCAGCAGCCGAGCGGGGGGGGAGGTGGAGCAGTTCTTC.

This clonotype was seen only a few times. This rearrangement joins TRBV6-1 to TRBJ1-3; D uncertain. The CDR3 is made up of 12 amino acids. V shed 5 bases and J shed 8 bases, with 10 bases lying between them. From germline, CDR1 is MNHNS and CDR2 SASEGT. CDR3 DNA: TGTGCCAGCAGTCTTCGGGAGGACACCATATATTTT. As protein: CASSLREDTIYF.